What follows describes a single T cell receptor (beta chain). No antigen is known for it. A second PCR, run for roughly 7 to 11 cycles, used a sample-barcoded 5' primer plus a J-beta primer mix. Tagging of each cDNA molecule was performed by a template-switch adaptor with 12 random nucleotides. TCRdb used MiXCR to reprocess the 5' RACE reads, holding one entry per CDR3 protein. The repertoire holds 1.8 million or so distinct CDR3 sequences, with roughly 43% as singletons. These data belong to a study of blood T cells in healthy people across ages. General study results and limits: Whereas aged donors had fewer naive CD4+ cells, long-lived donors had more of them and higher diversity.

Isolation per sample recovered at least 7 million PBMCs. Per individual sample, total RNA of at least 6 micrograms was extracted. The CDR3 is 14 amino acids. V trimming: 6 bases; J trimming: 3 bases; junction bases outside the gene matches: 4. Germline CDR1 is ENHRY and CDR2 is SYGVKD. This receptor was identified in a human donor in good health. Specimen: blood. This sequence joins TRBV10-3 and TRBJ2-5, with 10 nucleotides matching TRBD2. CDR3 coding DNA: TGTGCCATCAGATCTAGCGGGGGTGAAGAGACCCAGTACTTC. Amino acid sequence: CAIRSSGGEETQYF.